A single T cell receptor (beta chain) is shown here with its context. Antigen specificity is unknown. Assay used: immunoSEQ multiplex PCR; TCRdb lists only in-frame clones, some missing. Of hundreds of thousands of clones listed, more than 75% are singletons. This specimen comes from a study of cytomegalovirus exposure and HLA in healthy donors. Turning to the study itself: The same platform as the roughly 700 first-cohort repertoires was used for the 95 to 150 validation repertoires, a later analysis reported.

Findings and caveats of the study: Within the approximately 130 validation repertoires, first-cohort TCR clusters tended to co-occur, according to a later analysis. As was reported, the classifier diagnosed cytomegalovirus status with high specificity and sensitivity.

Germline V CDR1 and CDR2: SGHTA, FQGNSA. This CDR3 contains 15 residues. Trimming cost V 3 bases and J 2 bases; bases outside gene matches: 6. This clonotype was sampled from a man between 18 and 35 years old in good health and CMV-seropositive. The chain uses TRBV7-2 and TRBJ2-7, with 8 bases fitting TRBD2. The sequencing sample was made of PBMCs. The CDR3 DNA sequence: TGTGCCAGCAGCTTCGGGCGGGGGGAAGCCTACGAGCAGTACTTC. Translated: CASSFGRGEAYEQYF.